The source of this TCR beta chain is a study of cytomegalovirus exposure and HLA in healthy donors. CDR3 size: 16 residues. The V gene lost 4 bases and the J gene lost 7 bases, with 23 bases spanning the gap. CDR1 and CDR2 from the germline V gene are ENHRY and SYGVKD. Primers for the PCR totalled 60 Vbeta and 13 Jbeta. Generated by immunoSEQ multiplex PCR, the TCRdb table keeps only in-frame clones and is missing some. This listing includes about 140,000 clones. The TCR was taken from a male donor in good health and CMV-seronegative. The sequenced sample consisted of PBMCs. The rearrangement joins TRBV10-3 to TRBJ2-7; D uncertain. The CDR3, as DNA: TGTGCCATCAGTGGACCAGTGTTTAGCAGTCCTTGGGAGCAGTACTTC. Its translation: CAISGPVFSSPWEQYF.